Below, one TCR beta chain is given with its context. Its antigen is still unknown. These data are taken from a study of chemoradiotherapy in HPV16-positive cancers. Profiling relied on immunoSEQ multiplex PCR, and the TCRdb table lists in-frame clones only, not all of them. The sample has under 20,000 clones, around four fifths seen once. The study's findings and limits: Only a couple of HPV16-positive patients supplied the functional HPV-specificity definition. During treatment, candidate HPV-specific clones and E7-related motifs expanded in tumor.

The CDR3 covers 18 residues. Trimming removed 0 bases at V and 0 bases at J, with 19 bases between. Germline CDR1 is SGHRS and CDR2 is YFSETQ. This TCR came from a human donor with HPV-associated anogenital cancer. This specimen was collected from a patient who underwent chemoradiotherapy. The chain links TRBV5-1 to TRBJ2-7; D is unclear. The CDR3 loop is CASSLGLTIELSSYEQYF. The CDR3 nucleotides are TGCGCCAGCAGCTTGGGCTTGACCATCGAATTAAGCTCCTACGAGCAGTACTTC.